Shown below are 14 T cell receptor beta chains from a single sample sequenced in a study of blood T cell repertoires in COVID-19. Assay used: immunoSEQ multiplex PCR; TCRdb lists only in-frame clones, some missing. The table lists 250,000 to 300,000 clones, around 80% of them singletons. Sequencing was carried out using PBMCs or T cells enriched from blood (not recorded which). The receptors shown here come from a man aged 25-45 years with acute COVID-19.

CDR3 protein: CASRRQGQYTEAFF. CDR3 coding DNA: TGTGCCAGCAGGCGACAGGGCCAGTACACTGAAGCTTTCTTT. J is TRBJ1-1 and V is TRBV25-1; TRBD1 matches at 7 bases. CDR1 and CDR2 from the germline V gene are MGHDK and SYGVNS. CDR3 length: 14 residues. V shed 6 bases, J shed 3 bases, and the junction held 7 bases outside the gene matches.

The rearrangement joins TRBV30 to TRBJ1-4; D is perhaps TRBD1 (6 bases). Germline V gene lookup returns CDR1 GTSNPN and CDR2 SVGIG (reference sequence). The V and J ends lost 3 bases and 0 bases respectively, with 11 bases between them. The CDR3 is made up of 15 amino acids. CDR3: CAWRGTQTTNEKLFF. The CDR3 bases are TGTGCCTGGAGGGGGACACAAACAACTAATGAAAAACTGTTTTTT.

This chain connects TRBV5-6 to TRBJ2-7; 7 bases are a match to TRBD1. The CDR3 spans 14 residues. CDR1 SGHDT and CDR2 YYEEEE come from the germline V gene. The V and J ends lost 3 bases and 1 base, in that order; junction bases with no gene match: 4. CDR3 in amino acids: CASSSTGPSYEQYV. CDR3 sequence (DNA): TGTGCCAGCAGCTCGACAGGGCCGTCCTACGAGCAGTACGTC.

The chain is built from TRBV21-1 and TRBJ2-2; TRBD2 is the table's D call and was not checked against the DNA. TRBV21-1 is tagged as a pseudogene. The CDR3 totals 18 residues. The CDR3 region is CASSKGLKLAGGPGELFF. CDR3 DNA sequence: TGTGCCAGCAGCAAAGGGCTCAAACTAGCGGGGGGGCCCGGGGAGCTGTTTTTT.

V is TRBV5-4 and J is TRBJ1-4; TRBD1 aligns across 9 bases. CDR3 length equals 15 residues. Trimming at V came to 0 bases and at J to 4 bases, leaving 1 base not matched to a gene. The germline V gene has CDR1 SGHNT and CDR2 YYREEE (reference sequence). The DNA for the CDR3 is TGTGCCAGCAGCTTGGTGGGACAGGGTAATGAAAAACTGTTTTTT. It encodes CASSLVGQGNEKLFF.

This chain uses TRBV7-6 with TRBJ1-4; D remains ambiguous. V was clipped by 5 bases and J by 4 bases, with 17 bases between them. The CDR3 has 16 residues. Germline V gene lookup returns CDR1 SGHVS and CDR2 FNYEAQ. The DNA of the CDR3 is TGTGCCAGCAGCCCCGAGGTGGCAGCGATTAATGAAAAACTGTTTTTT. This encodes CASSPEVAAINEKLFF.

V is TRBV5-1 and J is TRBJ2-4; 7 bases are a match to TRBD1. Germline loops: CDR1 SGHRS, CDR2 YFSETQ. The trim removed 1 base at V and 1 base at J, leaving 11 bases unmatched. CDR3 size: 18 residues. As DNA, the CDR3 is TGCGCCAGCAGCTTGACAGGGGAAGCGCCCGGGGCCAAAAACATTCAGTACTTC. It translates to CASSLTGEAPGAKNIQYF.

The V gene is TRBV12-3 or TRBV12-4, the J gene TRBJ1-1; D not certain. The CDR3 extends over 13 amino acids. The V gene lost 5 bases and the J gene lost 3 bases, with 10 bases spanning the gap. CDR3 sequence: CASSTPRDTEAFF. The DNA for the CDR3 is TGTGCCAGCAGTACCCCCCGGGACACTGAAGCTTTCTTT.

The gene calls are TRBV5-6 and TRBJ1-3; D remains ambiguous. V was clipped by 3 bases and J by 0 bases, with 10 bases between them. Germline V CDR1 and CDR2: SGHDT, YYEEEE. The CDR3 totals 15 residues. CDR3 nucleotides: TGTGCCAGCAGCTCGCCAGTGAACTCTGGAAACACCATATATTTT. Protein: CASSSPVNSGNTIYF. The complete variable domain, with remaining parts taken from reference TRBV5-6 and TRBJ1-3, reads DAGVTQSPTHLIKTRGQQVTLRCSPKSGHDTVSWYQQALGQGPQFIFQYYEEEERQRGNFPDRFSGHQFPNYSSELNVNALLLGDSALYLCASSSPVNSGNTIYFGEGSWLTVV.

This chain uses TRBV5-4 with TRBJ2-1; 9 bases agree with TRBD2. The CDR3 extends over 16 amino acids. CDR1 is SGHNT, CDR2 YYREEE, per germline (reference sequence). The V and J ends lost 0 bases and 0 bases, in that order; junction bases with no gene match: 1. The CDR3 protein is CASSLGAGGSYNEQFF. The CDR3, as DNA: TGTGCCAGCAGCTTGGGAGCGGGGGGCTCCTACAATGAGCAGTTCTTC.

The J gene is TRBJ1-5, the V gene TRBV5-6; D call uncertain. The germline gives CDR1 SGHDT, CDR2 YYEEEE. Trimming cost V 4 bases and J 3 bases, with 14 bases left between them. There are 15 residues in the CDR3. CDR3 in DNA: TGTGCCAGCAGCAATCGTAGGGAGTACAATCAGCCCCAGCATTTT. Encoded protein: CASSNRREYNQPQHF.

In regard to this clone: The junction departs from the called germline gene at one end, perhaps through a read error. This chain uses TRBV30 with TRBJ2-7, with 7 nucleotides matching TRBD2. Looked up from germline, CDR1 is GTSNPN and CDR2 is SVGIG (reference sequence). The CDR3 runs 12 residues. The CDR3 DNA follows: TGTGCCTGGAGTGAGGGGACTACTATAGGAAGGTTC. It yields the protein CAWSEGTTIGRF.

The V and J genes are TRBV25-1 and TRBJ2-1; 7 positions agree with TRBD1. The CDR3 extends over 14 amino acids. Trimming removed 1 base from V and 6 bases from J; junction bases left unmatched: 3. CDR1 is MGHDK, CDR2 SYGVNS, per germline. This CDR3 reads CASSEFTGVNEQFF. In DNA form, the CDR3 reads TGTGCCAGCAGTGAATTTACAGGGGTCAATGAGCAGTTCTTC. Full variable domain (missing parts from reference TRBV25-1 and TRBJ2-1): EADIYQTPRYLVIGTGKKITLECSQTMGHDKMYWYQQDPGMELHLIHYSYGVNSTEKGDLSSESTVSRIRTEHFPLTLESARPSHTSQYLCASSEFTGVNEQFFGPGTRLTVL.

The J gene is TRBJ1-2, the V gene TRBV2; 9 bases agree with TRBD1. From germline, CDR1 is SNHLY and CDR2 FYNNEI. The CDR3 extends over 13 amino acids. Losses at the gene ends were 4 bases for V and 6 bases for J; bases not matched to a gene: 3. CDR3 DNA sequence: TGTGCCAGCAGTGTGGGGACAGGGAATGGCTACACCTTC. Protein sequence: CASSVGTGNGYTF.